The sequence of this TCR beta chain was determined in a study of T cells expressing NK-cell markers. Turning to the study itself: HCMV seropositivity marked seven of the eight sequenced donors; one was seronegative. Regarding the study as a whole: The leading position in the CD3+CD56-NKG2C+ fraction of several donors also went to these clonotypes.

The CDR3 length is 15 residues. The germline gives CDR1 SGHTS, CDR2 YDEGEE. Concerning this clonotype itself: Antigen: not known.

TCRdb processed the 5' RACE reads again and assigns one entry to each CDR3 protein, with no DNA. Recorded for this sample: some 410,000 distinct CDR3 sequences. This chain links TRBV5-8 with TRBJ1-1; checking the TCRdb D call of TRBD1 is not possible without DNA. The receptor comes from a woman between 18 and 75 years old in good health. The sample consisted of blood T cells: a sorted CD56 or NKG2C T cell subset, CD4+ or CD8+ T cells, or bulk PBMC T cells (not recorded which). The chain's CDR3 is CASSLGPGRGTEAFF.